This T cell receptor (beta chain) was found in a study of beta chain features in type 1 diabetes. With respect to this clone: No antigen is known for it.

Only one heparinised blood draw was taken per donor, and its volume averaged around 100 mL. A sort by CD45RO/CCR7/CD25/CD127/CD95/CD27 yielded CD4+ naive, central memory, regulatory and stem cell-like memory cells. The investigators reverse transcribed all of the isolated RNA, so they sequenced expressed TCRB transcripts. Average reads for naive, central memory and regulatory T cell samples were 3.5 million to 4.5 million. The data were produced by immunoSEQ multiplex PCR, yet TCRdb's version contains in-frame clones alone and is incomplete. The repertoire has about 650,000 clones, around 12% of them found once; the top ten carry around 0.12%. There are 14 residues in the CDR3. Trimming removed 3 bases from V and 2 bases from J; junction bases left unmatched: 4. Germline CDR1 reads SGHRS; CDR2 reads YFSETQ. Study-wide findings and caveats: PCR might favor shorter templates, but any such skew would affect patients and controls equally. Significant though moderate, a shortening of TCRB CDR3s appeared in all four CD4+ subsets of Type 1 diabetes patients.

V is TRBV5-1 and J is TRBJ1-2, with 7 bases identical to TRBD1. This receptor was identified in a man aged 30 to 45 with type 1 diabetes. Sequencing input: naive CD4+ T cells from blood. The CDR3 is CASSWGQINYGYTF. In DNA, the CDR3 is TGCGCCAGCAGCTGGGGACAGATCAACTATGGCTACACCTTC.